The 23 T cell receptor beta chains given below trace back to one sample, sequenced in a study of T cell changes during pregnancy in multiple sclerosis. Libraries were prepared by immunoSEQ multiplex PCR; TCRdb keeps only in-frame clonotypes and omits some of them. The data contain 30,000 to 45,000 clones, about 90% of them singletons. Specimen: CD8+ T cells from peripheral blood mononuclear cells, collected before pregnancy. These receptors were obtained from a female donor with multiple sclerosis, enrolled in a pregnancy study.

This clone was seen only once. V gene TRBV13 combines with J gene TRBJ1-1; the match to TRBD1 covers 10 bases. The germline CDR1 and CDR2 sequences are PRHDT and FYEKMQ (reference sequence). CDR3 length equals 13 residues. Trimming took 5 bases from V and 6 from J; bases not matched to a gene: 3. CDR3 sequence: CASSMGTGAEAFF. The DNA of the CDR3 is TGTGCCAGCAGCATGGGGACAGGGGCTGAAGCTTTCTTT.

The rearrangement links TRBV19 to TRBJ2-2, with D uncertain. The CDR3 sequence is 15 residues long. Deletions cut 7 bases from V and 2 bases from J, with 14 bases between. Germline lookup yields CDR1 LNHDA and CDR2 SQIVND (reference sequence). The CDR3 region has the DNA TGTGCCAGTACGTCTTGGCTCGTTAACACCGGGGAGCTGTTTTTT. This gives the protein CASTSWLVNTGELFF. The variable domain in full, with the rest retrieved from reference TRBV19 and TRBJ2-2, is DGGITQSPKYLFRKEGQNVTLSCEQNLNHDAMYWYRQDPGQGLRLIYYSQIVNDFQKGDIAEGYSVSREKKESFPLTVTSAQKNPTAFYLCASTSWLVNTGELFFGEGSRLTVL.

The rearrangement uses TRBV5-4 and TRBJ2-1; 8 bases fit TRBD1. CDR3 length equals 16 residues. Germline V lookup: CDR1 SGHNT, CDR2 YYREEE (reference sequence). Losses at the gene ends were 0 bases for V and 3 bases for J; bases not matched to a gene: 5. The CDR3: CASSLAPGQDYNEQFF. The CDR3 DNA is TGTGCCAGCAGCTTGGCCCCGGGACAGGACTACAATGAGCAGTTCTTC.

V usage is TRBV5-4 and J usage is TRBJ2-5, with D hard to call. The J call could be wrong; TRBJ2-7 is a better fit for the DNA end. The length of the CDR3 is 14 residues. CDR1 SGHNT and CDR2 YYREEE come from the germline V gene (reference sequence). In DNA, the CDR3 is TGTGCCAGCAGCTTGGTAGGCACCAACTACGAGCAGTACTTC. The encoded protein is CASSLVGTNYEQYF.

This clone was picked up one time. The CDR3 sequence is CASKTGGVTEAFF. CDR3 sequence (DNA): TGCGCCAGCAAGACAGGGGGCGTCACTGAAGCTTTCTTT. The chain is built from TRBV10-2 and TRBJ1-1, with 10 bases aligning to TRBD1. In germline, CDR1 is WSHSY, CDR2 SAAADI. The CDR3 is 13 residues long. The J segment lost 4 bases and the V segment lost 7 bases, leaving 3 bases of the junction unmatched.

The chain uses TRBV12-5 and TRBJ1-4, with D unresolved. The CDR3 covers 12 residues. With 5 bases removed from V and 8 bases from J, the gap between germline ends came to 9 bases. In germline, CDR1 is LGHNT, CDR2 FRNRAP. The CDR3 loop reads CASGEVREKLFF. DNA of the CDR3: TGTGCTAGTGGTGAAGTGCGAGAAAAACTGTTTTTT.

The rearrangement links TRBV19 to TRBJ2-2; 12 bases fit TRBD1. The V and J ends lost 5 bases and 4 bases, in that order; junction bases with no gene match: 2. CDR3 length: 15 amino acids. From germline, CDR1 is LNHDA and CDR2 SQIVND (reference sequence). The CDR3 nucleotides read TGTGCCAGTAGTTTGGGACAGGGGGCCACCGGGGAGCTGTTTTTT. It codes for CASSLGQGATGELFF.

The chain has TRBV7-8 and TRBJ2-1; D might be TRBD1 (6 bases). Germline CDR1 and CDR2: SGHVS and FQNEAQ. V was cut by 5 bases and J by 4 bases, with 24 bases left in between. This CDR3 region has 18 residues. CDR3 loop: CASSPLFRTADGYNEQFF. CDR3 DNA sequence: TGTGCCAGCAGCCCGCTATTCCGGACAGCCGACGGTTACAATGAGCAGTTCTTC. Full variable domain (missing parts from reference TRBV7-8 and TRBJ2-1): GAGVSQSPRYKVAKRGQDVALRCDPISGHVSLFWYQQALGQGPEFLTYFQNEAQLDKSGLPSDRFFAERPEGSVSTLKIQRTQQEDSAVYLCASSPLFRTADGYNEQFFGPGTRLTVL.

The CDR3 region has the DNA TGTGCCAGCAGCTTAGCGGGGGCGAACACCGGGGAGCTGTTTTTT. It yields the protein CASSLAGANTGELFF. The chain couples TRBV13 to TRBJ2-2; possibly TRBD2 for D (6 bases). V was cut by 1 base and J by 0 bases, with 6 bases left in between. The CDR3 has 15 amino acids. Germline V CDR1 and CDR2: PRHDT, FYEKMQ (reference sequence).

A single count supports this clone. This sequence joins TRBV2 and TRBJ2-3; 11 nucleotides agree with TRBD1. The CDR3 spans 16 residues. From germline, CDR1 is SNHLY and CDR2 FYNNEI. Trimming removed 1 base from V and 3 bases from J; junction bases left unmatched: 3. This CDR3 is CASSEGTGGWTDTQYF. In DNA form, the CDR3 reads TGTGCCAGCAGTGAAGGGACAGGGGGCTGGACAGATACGCAGTATTTT.

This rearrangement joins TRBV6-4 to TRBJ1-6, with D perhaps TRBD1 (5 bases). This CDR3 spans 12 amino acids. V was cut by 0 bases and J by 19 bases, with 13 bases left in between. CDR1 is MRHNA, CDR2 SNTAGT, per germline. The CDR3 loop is CASSDSKGVIHF. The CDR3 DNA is TGTGCCAGCAGTGACTCGAAAGGGGTAATACACTTT.

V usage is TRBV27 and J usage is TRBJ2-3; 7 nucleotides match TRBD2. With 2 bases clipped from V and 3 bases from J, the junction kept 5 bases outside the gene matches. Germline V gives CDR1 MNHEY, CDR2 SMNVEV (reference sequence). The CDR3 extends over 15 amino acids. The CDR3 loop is CASSLGLADTDTQYF. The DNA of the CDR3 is TGTGCCAGCAGTTTAGGTCTAGCGGATACAGATACGCAGTATTTT.

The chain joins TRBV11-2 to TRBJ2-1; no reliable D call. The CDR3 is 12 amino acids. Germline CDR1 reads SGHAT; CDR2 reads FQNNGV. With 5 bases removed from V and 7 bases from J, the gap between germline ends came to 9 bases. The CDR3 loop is CASSTTGNEQFF. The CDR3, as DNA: TGTGCCAGCAGCACAACCGGGAATGAGCAGTTCTTC.

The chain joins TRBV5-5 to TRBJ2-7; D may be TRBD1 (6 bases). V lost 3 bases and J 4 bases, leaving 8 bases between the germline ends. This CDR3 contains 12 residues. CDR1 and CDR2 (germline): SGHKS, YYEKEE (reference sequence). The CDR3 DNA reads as TGTGCCAGCAGCTCGGACAGATACGAGCAGTACTTC. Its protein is CASSSDRYEQYF.

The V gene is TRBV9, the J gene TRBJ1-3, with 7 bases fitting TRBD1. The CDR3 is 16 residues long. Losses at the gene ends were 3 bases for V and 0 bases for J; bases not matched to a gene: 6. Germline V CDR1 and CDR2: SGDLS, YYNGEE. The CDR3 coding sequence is TGTGCCAGCAGCGGGCGACAGGGAGCCTCTGGAAACACCATATATTTT. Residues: CASSGRQGASGNTIYF.

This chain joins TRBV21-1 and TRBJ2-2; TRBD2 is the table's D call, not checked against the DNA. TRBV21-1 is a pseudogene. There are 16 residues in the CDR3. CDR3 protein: CASSTLGLAKAGELFF. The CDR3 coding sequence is TGTGCCAGCAGCACTCTAGGACTAGCGAAGGCCGGGGAGCTGTTTTTT.

DNA of the CDR3: TGTGCCAGCAGCTTAGGCCTGTCTAGCGGGGGAGGGAGCACAGATACGCAGTATTTT. This sequence encodes CASSLGLSSGGGSTDTQYF. This chain uses TRBV13 with TRBJ2-3, with 10 bases identical to TRBD2. The V and J ends lost 0 bases and 0 bases, in that order; junction bases with no gene match: 9. This CDR3 spans 19 amino acids. Germline-derived CDR1 and CDR2 are PRHDT and FYEKMQ (reference sequence).

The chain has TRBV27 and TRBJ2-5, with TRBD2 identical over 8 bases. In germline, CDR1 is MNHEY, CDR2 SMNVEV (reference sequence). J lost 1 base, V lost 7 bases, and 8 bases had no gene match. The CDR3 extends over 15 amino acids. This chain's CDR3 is CASTPFGGGQETQYF. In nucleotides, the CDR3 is TGTGCCAGCACCCCCTTCGGGGGGGGCCAAGAGACCCAGTACTTC.

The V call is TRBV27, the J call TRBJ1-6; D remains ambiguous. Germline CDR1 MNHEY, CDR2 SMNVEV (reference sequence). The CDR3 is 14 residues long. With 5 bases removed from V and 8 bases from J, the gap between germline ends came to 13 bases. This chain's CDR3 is CASSEGREYSPLHF. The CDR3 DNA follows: TGTGCCAGCAGTGAAGGGAGGGAGTATTCACCCCTCCACTTT.

Here the CDR3 reads CAWSKIAAYNEQFF. The CDR3 nucleotides are TGTGCCTGGAGTAAAATAGCGGCCTACAATGAGCAGTTCTTC. The rearrangement uses TRBV30 and TRBJ2-1, with a weak D call TRBD2 (6 bases). The CDR3 contains 14 residues. The V and J ends lost 2 bases and 2 bases respectively, with 10 bases between them. Germline-derived CDR1 and CDR2 are GTSNPN and SVGIG (reference sequence).

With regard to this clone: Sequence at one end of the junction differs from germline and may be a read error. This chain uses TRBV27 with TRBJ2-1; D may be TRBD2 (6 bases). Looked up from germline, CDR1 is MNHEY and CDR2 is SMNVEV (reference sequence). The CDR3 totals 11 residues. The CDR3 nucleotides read TGTGCCAGCAGTCTGCGGGAACAAAGGGTCTTC. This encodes CASSLREQRVF.

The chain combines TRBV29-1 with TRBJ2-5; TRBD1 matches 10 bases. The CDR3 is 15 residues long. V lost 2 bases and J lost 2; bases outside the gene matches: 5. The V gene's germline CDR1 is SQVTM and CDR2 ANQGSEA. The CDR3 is CSVERTGGRQETQYF. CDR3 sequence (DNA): TGCAGCGTTGAACGGACAGGGGGTCGTCAAGAGACCCAGTACTTC.

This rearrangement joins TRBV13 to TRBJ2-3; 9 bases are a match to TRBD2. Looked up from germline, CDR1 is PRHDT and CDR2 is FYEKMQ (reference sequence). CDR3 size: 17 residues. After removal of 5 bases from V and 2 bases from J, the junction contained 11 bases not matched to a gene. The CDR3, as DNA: TGTGCCAGCAGCCCACTCACGGCGGGGGGGGCCACAGATACGCAGTATTTT. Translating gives CASSPLTAGGATDTQYF.